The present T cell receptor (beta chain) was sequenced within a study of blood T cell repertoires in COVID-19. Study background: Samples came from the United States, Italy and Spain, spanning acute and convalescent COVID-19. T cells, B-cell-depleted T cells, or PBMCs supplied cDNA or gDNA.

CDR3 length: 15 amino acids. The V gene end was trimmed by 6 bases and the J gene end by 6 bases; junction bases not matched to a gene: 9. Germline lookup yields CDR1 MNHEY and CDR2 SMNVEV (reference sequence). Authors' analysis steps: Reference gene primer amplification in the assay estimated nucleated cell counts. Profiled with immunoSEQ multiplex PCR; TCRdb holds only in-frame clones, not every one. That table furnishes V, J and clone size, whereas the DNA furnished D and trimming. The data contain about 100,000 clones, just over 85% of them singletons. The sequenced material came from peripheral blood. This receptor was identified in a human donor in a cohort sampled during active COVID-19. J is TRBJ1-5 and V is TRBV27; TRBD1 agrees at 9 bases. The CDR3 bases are TGTGCCAGCAGGGGGCTGGGACAGGGAAGTCAGCCCCAGCATTTT. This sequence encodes CASRGLGQGSQPQHF.